This T cell receptor (beta chain) came from a study of low-dose radiotherapy and immunotherapy resistance in tumors. Overall study context: Fractions of 0.5 Gy went to Cohort 1 every 2 weeks, totaling 6.5 Gy.

TRAV- and TRBV-specific primers primed first-strand cDNA, covering alpha and beta chains. Both a constant-region primer and a V-primer adapter served to amplify TCRs across roughly 22 PCR cycles. The mRNA that was isolated underwent amplification by in vitro transcription. One entry per CDR3 protein, called by TCRdb with MiXCR from the reads. The table lists about 89,000 distinct CDR3 sequences, 9.4% of them singletons, with about 1% in the top ten. There are many counts of this clonotype. Time point: before trial treatment. Low-dose radiotherapy, low-dose cyclophosphamide, aspirin, ipilimumab and nivolumab were all given to the donors. The TCR was taken from a male donor with prostate cancer. Sequenced material: PBMCs, taken before treatment.

The CDR3 DNA reads as TGTGCCAGCAGCCTCGGGGGTTTGGCTCTTCACAATGAGCAGTTCTTC. This sequence encodes CASSLGGLALHNEQFF. The chain couples TRBV6-5 to TRBJ2-1; D possibly corresponds to TRBD2 (6 bases). The CDR3 has 16 residues. Germline-derived CDR1 and CDR2 are MNHEY and SVGAGI. V lost 6 bases and J lost 5, with 20 bases in between.